This T cell receptor (beta chain) derives from a study of blood T cell repertoires in COVID-19. Germline V gene sequence: CDR1 SNHLY, CDR2 FYNNEI. The CDR3 consists of 12 residues. Trimming cost V 8 bases and J 4 bases, with 9 bases left between them. Repertoires were generated with immunoSEQ multiplex PCR, while TCRdb's copy carries only in-frame clones and drops some. The table has around 5,500 clones, roughly 90% seen once; the top ten hold around 6%. The chain recombines TRBV2 with TRBJ2-1, with D possibly matching TRBD1 (5 bases). The clonotype comes from a man between 60 and 75 years old with acute or convalescent COVID-19. Sequencing was carried out using peripheral blood. CDR3: CASGQGYNEQFF. CDR3 DNA sequence: TGTGCCAGCGGACAAGGTTACAATGAGCAGTTCTTC.